Sequencing of this T cell receptor (beta chain) was carried out in a study of blood T cell repertoires in COVID-19. At the level of the study: Some COVID-19 samples were acute and others convalescent; all came from the United States, Italy and Spain.

The ends were cut back, 5 bases at V and 0 bases at J, with 11 bases in the middle. CDR3 size: 15 residues. Germline V gene data show CDR1 as MDHEN and CDR2 as SYDVKM. The repertoire was sequenced with immunoSEQ multiplex PCR; TCRdb's copy has only in-frame clones and lacks some. The sample records around 350,000 clones, around 86% being singletons. This clone was observed once. Sequenced input: peripheral blood. The V call is TRBV28, the J call TRBJ1-5, with D perhaps matching TRBD1 (5 bases). The TCR was taken from a human donor in a cohort sampled during active COVID-19. CDR3 protein: CASSAAGDSNQPQHF. The CDR3 nucleotides are TGTGCCAGCAGTGCTGCGGGGGATAGCAATCAGCCCCAGCATTTT.